The 29 T cell receptor beta chains below come from one sample, sequenced in a study of CXCR3-negative and CXCR3-positive naive CD8 T cells. Study results and limitations: Researchers report that CXCR3-positive naive cells carry more hydrophobic TRB CDR3s than CXCR3-negative naive cells.

These receptors have no identified antigens. Via 5' RACE with UMI labels, TRB cDNA libraries were prepared. TCRdb reprocessed the 5' RACE reads, with one entry per CDR3 protein and no DNA. This sample lists 150,000 to 180,000 distinct CDR3 sequences; its ten largest clones have under 0.5%. The sample was naive CXCR3+ CD8+ T cells from blood. As to subset: CD45RO-CCR7+CD27+CD95- naive CD8+ T cells expressing CXCR3 (TNR3+). The receptor source for this set is a human donor in good health. Some clones in this sample may be carry-over from other donors' samples.

The chain is built from TRBV7-2 and TRBJ2-7; no DNA is available, so the TRBD1 call from TCRdb remains unchecked. The CDR3 covers 15 residues. Per the germline V gene, CDR1 is SGHTA and CDR2 is FQGNSA. The CDR3 region is CASSPSGTGALGQYF. Supplemented by reference TRBV7-2 and TRBJ2-7, the full variable domain reads GAGVSQSPSNKVTEKGKDVELRCDPISGHTALYWYRQSLGQGLEFLIYFQGNSAPDKSGLPSDRFSAERTGGSVSTLTIQRTQQEDSAVYLCASSPSGTGALGQYFGPGTRLTVT.

This chain links TRBV27 with TRBJ2-7; TCRdb's D call, TRBD1, is unchecked because there is no DNA. The CDR3 consists of 14 residues. Germline CDR1 and CDR2: MNHEY and SMNVEV (reference sequence). CDR3 sequence reads: CASSWTGFSYEQYF.

The chain has TRBV7-9 and TRBJ1-1. CDR3 length: 12 amino acids. Germline CDR1 reads SEHNR; CDR2 reads FQNEAQ (reference sequence). The CDR3 sequence is CASSLSITEAFF.

CDR3 region: CASSQDLIQLDYGYTF. V usage is TRBV4-3 and J usage is TRBJ1-2. Germline CDR1 reads LGHNA; CDR2 reads YSLEER. CDR3 length: 16 amino acids.

The rearrangement joins TRBV4-3 to TRBJ1-5; TCRdb picks TRBD1, but there is no DNA to check that call. The CDR3 is made up of 18 amino acids. Germline CDR1 and CDR2: LGHNA and YSLEER. CDR3 amino acids: CASSQDLRGGDWGQPQHF.

V gene TRBV12-3 or TRBV12-4 combines with J gene TRBJ1-5; TCRdb designates TRBD1, a call that cannot be tested without DNA. There are 16 residues in the CDR3. The chain's CDR3 is CASSLSGRGFNQPQHF.

V and J are TRBV29-1 and TRBJ1-1; there is no DNA to check the TCRdb D call of TRBD1. The germline V gene encodes CDR1 SQVTM and CDR2 ANQGSEA. The CDR3 has 13 residues. The CDR3 protein is CSAEQGMSTEAFF.

The V call is TRBV11-2, the J call TRBJ1-2; TCRdb proposes TRBD1, but this gene call is untestable without DNA. The CDR3 spans 14 residues. The V gene's germline CDR1 is SGHAT and CDR2 FQNNGV. The CDR3 loop reads CASSLQGSYYGYTF.

This chain joins TRBV7-9 and TRBJ2-7; with no DNA, the TCRdb D assignment of TRBD1 cannot be verified. The CDR3 is 13 amino acids. Germline V gene sequence: CDR1 SEHNR, CDR2 FQNEAQ (reference sequence). Here the CDR3 reads CASSPWTDYEQYF.

This chain links TRBV19 with TRBJ2-1; there is no DNA to check the TCRdb D call of TRBD1. Germline CDR1 and CDR2: LNHDA and SQIVND (reference sequence). The CDR3 extends over 13 amino acids. The CDR3 sequence: CASSREGRNEQFF.

V gene TRBV19 combines with J gene TRBJ2-1. The CDR3 extends over 12 amino acids. From germline, CDR1 is LNHDA and CDR2 SQIVND (reference sequence). CDR3 in amino acids: CASSTIWDEQFF. Full variable domain (rest looked up from reference TRBV19 and TRBJ2-1): DGGITQSPKYLFRKEGQNVTLSCEQNLNHDAMYWYRQDPGQGLRLIYYSQIVNDFQKGDIAEGYSVSREKKESFPLTVTSAQKNPTAFYLCASSTIWDEQFFGPGTRLTVL.

V gene TRBV27 combines with J gene TRBJ2-7; as DNA is missing, the TRBD2 call by TCRdb cannot be tested. Per the germline V gene, CDR1 is MNHEY and CDR2 is SMNVEV (reference sequence). The CDR3 runs 14 residues. CDR3 protein: CASSWSGGGYEQYF.

J is TRBJ1-1 and V is TRBV29-1; with no DNA, the TCRdb D assignment of TRBD1 cannot be verified. CDR1 is SQVTM, CDR2 ANQGSEA, per germline. This CDR3 is 14 amino acids long. The CDR3 sequence is CSVVQGSRNTEAFF.

The rearrangement uses TRBV18 and TRBJ2-3; TCRdb returns TRBD1, unconfirmable since there is no DNA. Germline V gene lookup returns CDR1 KGHSH and CDR2 LQKENI. The CDR3 contains 16 residues. Here the CDR3 reads CASSPTPGQIGDTQYF.

The chain uses TRBV6-5 and TRBJ1-5; TCRdb reports TRBD1, a call that lacks DNA to check it against. This CDR3 spans 14 amino acids. Germline assignment: CDR1 MNHEY and CDR2 SVGAGI. CDR3: CASSYGQSNQPQHF.

J is TRBJ2-3 and V is TRBV7-8; there is no DNA to check the TCRdb D call of TRBD1. Germline CDR1 is SGHVS and CDR2 is FQNEAQ. The CDR3 covers 16 residues. The CDR3 spells CASSLAPWGSTDTQYF. Using reference TRBV7-8 and TRBJ2-3 for the parts outside the CDR3, the full variable domain is GAGVSQSPRYKVAKRGQDVALRCDPISGHVSLFWYQQALGQGPEFLTYFQNEAQLDKSGLPSDRFFAERPEGSVSTLKIQRTQQEDSAVYLCASSLAPWGSTDTQYFGPGTRLTVL.

The chain joins TRBV3-1 to TRBJ2-7; TCRdb outputs TRBD2, but without DNA this stays unchecked. From germline, CDR1 is LGHDT and CDR2 YNNKEL (reference sequence). The length of the CDR3 is 16 residues. CDR3 sequence reads: CASSPRSGGVPYEQYF.

The chain carries TRBV5-1 and TRBJ1-1; the D gene TCRdb calls, TRBD1, cannot be checked with no DNA. CDR1 SGHRS and CDR2 YFSETQ come from the germline V gene. The CDR3 has 14 amino acids. This CDR3 is CASSLKGGNTEAFF.

The chain uses TRBV5-1 and TRBJ2-7; TCRdb returns TRBD2, unconfirmable since there is no DNA. CDR1 is SGHRS and CDR2 is YFSETQ in the germline V gene. The CDR3 is 12 residues long. The CDR3 sequence: CASSWDSGEQYF.

The rearrangement joins TRBV2 to TRBJ2-1. Germline V gene sequence: CDR1 SNHLY, CDR2 FYNNEI. CDR3 length equals 15 residues. Here the CDR3 reads CASSFDSSSYNEQFF.

The chain employs TRBV14 and TRBJ2-3. Germline V gives CDR1 SGHDN, CDR2 FVKESK. This CDR3 region has 14 residues. CDR3 amino acids: CASSQVPGTDTQYF. Together with reference TRBV14 and TRBJ2-3, the CDR3 gives the full variable domain: EAGVTQFPSHSVIEKGQTVTLRCDPISGHDNLYWYRRVMGKEIKFLLHFVKESKQDESGMPNNRFLAERTGGTYSTLKVQPAELEDSGVYFCASSQVPGTDTQYFGPGTRLTVL.

The chain carries TRBV29-1 and TRBJ1-2; the D gene TCRdb calls, TRBD1, cannot be checked with no DNA. This CDR3 spans 14 amino acids. Germline V gene lookup returns CDR1 SQVTM and CDR2 ANQGSEA. CDR3 protein: CSVESDRTRYGYTF.

The rearrangement uses TRBV7-9 and TRBJ1-1; TCRdb's D call, TRBD1, is unchecked because there is no DNA. Germline CDR1 reads SEHNR; CDR2 reads FQNEAQ (reference sequence). The CDR3 consists of 12 residues. The chain's CDR3 is CASSPQGTGAFF.

The chain has TRBV12-3 or TRBV12-4 and TRBJ1-1. This CDR3 contains 16 residues. The CDR3 here is CASSYQRLSPGTEAFF.

The chain couples TRBV7-9 to TRBJ2-5; absent DNA, TCRdb's TRBD2 call cannot be checked. The CDR3 covers 14 residues. Germline-derived CDR1 and CDR2 are SEHNR and FQNEAQ (reference sequence). This CDR3 reads CASNRAGTKETQYF.

The CDR3 region is CASSVGGSADTQYF. The rearrangement links TRBV9 to TRBJ2-3; TCRdb lists TRBD2, though no DNA is available to test this call. The CDR3 sequence is 14 residues long. CDR1 and CDR2 (germline): SGDLS, YYNGEE.

This sequence joins TRBV4-2 and TRBJ1-1. The CDR3 covers 17 residues. CDR1 and CDR2 (germline): LGHNA, YNFKEQ. Here the CDR3 reads CASSPNILVVYDSEAFF.

CDR3 sequence reads: CASSLQGGGVNNEQFF. The chain combines TRBV5-1 with TRBJ2-1; the D call from TCRdb, TRBD1, cannot be confirmed without DNA. The CDR3 runs 16 residues. Germline V gene data show CDR1 as SGHRS and CDR2 as YFSETQ.

V gene TRBV10-3 combines with J gene TRBJ1-2; TCRdb reports TRBD1, a call that lacks DNA to check it against. CDR3 size: 14 residues. The V gene's germline CDR1 is ENHRY and CDR2 SYGVKD. The CDR3: CAISESQGPYGYTF.